This record looks at one T cell receptor (beta chain) sequence and its context. The CDR3 is made up of 13 amino acids. The V gene's germline CDR1 is ENHRY and CDR2 SYGVKD. V lost 4 bases to trimming and J lost 2 bases; unmatched junction nucleotides: 2. As originally analysed: Reference gene primer amplification gave estimated nucleated cell counts. TCRdb's table, derived via immunoSEQ multiplex PCR, lists solely in-frame clones and lacks some. Clone size and the V and J calls come from that table; the DNA yielded D and trimming. The profile shows about 220,000 clones, roughly 84% of them singletons. The sample is drawn from a study of blood T cell repertoires in COVID-19.

The receptor comes from a man aged 25 to 40 with active or convalescent COVID-19. The V gene is TRBV10-3, the J gene TRBJ2-7, with 7 bases aligning to TRBD1. The material sequenced was peripheral blood. The CDR3 DNA sequence: TGTGCCATCAGTGGGGACAGAGCCTACGAGCAGTACTTC. Translated: CAISGDRAYEQYF.